This T cell receptor beta chain was recorded in a study of T cells in Graves' hyperthyroidism and ophthalmopathy. A note on this clonotype: The junction differs from germline at one of its ends, possibly a read error.

Stable disease denoted Graves' hyperthyroidism without ophthalmopathy progression within 18 months. Investigators excluded patients with uncontrolled infection, other autoimmune disease, pregnancy or lactation. Based on clinical symptoms, serum thyroxine and TRAb, thyroid ultrasound and orbital computed tomography, diagnoses were reached. Germline-derived CDR1 and CDR2 are SGHAT and FQNNGV. There are 14 residues in the CDR3. The CDR3 regions of TCR beta were amplified from RNA transcripts. First-round RT-PCR of the TCR CDR3 relied on the HTBI primer set. TCRdb re-called the multiplex PCR reads with MiXCR, one entry per CDR3 protein. The profile covers hundreds of thousands of distinct CDR3 sequences, with around 38% appearing a single time and more than 7% taken by the ten largest.

This receptor was identified in a man between 18 and 35 years old with Graves' hyperthyroidism. What was sequenced was blood. The chain joins TRBV11-2 to TRBJ2-5, with D possibly being TRBD1 (6 bases). In DNA form, the CDR3 reads TGCGCCAGCAGCTTGACAGGTTCCGACGGGACCCAGTACTTC. It codes for CASSLTGSDGTQYF.